This T cell receptor (beta chain) is drawn from a study of cytomegalovirus exposure and HLA in healthy donors. The PCR had 60 Vbeta and 13 Jbeta primers. Clones were sequenced by immunoSEQ multiplex PCR, and TCRdb holds only the in-frame ones, with some missing. The sample shows about 52,000 clones, approximately 52% of them seen only once. The CDR3 runs 13 residues. V was shortened by 3 bases and J by 2 bases, with 9 bases between the two germline ends. Germline V gene data show CDR1 as SGHNT and CDR2 as YYREEE (reference sequence). Study-level findings and limits: Accurate HLA-A and HLA-B prediction from TCR beta sequences was reported for most subjects.

Notes on this clone: Its antigen is unidentified.

Sequenced sample: PBMCs. This TCR came from a human donor in good health. The rearrangement links TRBV5-4 to TRBJ2-7; D gene unclear. This CDR3 is CASSSKSTYEQYF. The CDR3 DNA is TGTGCCAGCAGCTCAAAAAGCACCTACGAGCAGTACTTC.